This T cell receptor (beta chain) was identified during a study of T cells in Graves' hyperthyroidism and ophthalmopathy. Using RNA transcripts as the source, TCR beta CDR3 regions were amplified. Initially, a first-round RT-PCR of the TCR CDR3 employed the HTBI primer set. Using its own MiXCR run on the multiplex PCR reads, TCRdb lists one record per CDR3 protein. The table includes roughly 630,000 distinct CDR3 sequences, approximately 14% detected once. Ten or more counts support this clonotype. The study enrolled patients aged 18 to 65 with newly diagnosed hyperthyroidism of under 2 months' duration. Researchers barred patients who had uncontrolled infection, other autoimmune disease, pregnancy or lactation. The CDR3 extends over 16 amino acids. CDR1 LGHDT and CDR2 YNNKEL come from the germline V gene (reference sequence). V lost 1 base, J lost 3 bases, and 9 bases stayed unmatched.

The sample comprised blood. This sequence was found in a woman aged 25-40 years with Graves' hyperthyroidism. The chain couples TRBV3-1 to TRBJ2-7; 7 nucleotides match TRBD2. CDR3 protein: CASSQGSSGALYEQYF. CDR3 DNA: TGTGCCAGCAGCCAAGGATCTAGCGGAGCCCTCTACGAGCAGTACTTC.